The rows below give T cell receptor beta chains drawn from one sample of a study of CD8 T cells in Susac syndrome. TCRdb analysed the immunoSEQ multiplex PCR reads with MiXCR anew, one entry per CDR3 protein. The table includes approximately 160,000 distinct CDR3 sequences, under 95% detected once. The sequencing input was CD4+ T cells from PBMCs. All receptors derive from a human donor with multiple sclerosis. CDR3s include the opening cysteine and the closing phenylalanine or tryptophan.

TRBV6-5	TRBJ1-2	CASSPLNRGAYGYTF
TRBV28	TRBJ2-7	CASSSPGTGGYEQYF
TRBV6-6	TRBJ2-1	CASTAPPNEQFF
TRBV7-2	TRBJ2-4	CASSFSGELAKNIQYF
TRBV6-6	TRBJ2-1	CASSYGGGSYNEQFF
TRBV3-1	TRBJ2-1	CASSRDRVGEQFF
TRBV23-1	TRBJ2-2	CASSQEGTTYTGELFF
TRBV3-1	TRBJ1-5	CASSHSNQPQHF
TRBV5-1	TRBJ2-5	CASEAGPGVETQYF
TRBV2	TRBJ1-5	CASSDRQGDPQHF
TRBV12-2	TRBJ2-7	CASRSGLAGGPYEQYF
TRBV6-6	TRBJ2-7	CASSWGQAGEQYF
TRBV20-1	TRBJ2-7	CSARRAGHSGEQYF
TRBV23-1	TRBJ2-5	CASSRVFGETQYF
TRBV18	TRBJ1-3	CASSPTGNRNTIYF
TRBV20-1	TRBJ2-7	CSAVRQGGEQYF
TRBV6-6	TRBJ2-7	CASSSPGLAGGRQYF
TRBV20-1	TRBJ2-1	CSALRGVNEQFF
TRBV30	TRBJ2-3	CAWTGPRGGTDTQYF
TRBV6-6	TRBJ2-7	CASSPTGKSSYEQYF
TRBV18	TRBJ2-2	CASSPVTGELFF
TRBV4-3	TRBJ2-7	CASSQDSGRVDEQYF
TRBV24-1	TRBJ2-4	CATSVTGQNIQYF
TRBV5-1	TRBJ1-1	CASSLGARKNTEAFF
TRBV11-1	TRBJ2-1	CASSFSEADEQFF
TRBV5-1	TRBJ2-7	CASSPGTTRSHEQYF
TRBV18	TRBJ2-2	CASSSRQGYTGELFF
TRBV9	TRBJ1-2	CASSATYGYTF
TRBV4-2	TRBJ1-2	CASSQVGEGYTF
TRBV15	TRBJ2-1	CATSGRTSWFYNEQFF
TRBV3-1	TRBJ2-1	CASSLPSGKTYNEQFF
TRBV4-1	TRBJ2-5	CASSQDPGRRQETQYF
TRBV3-1	TRBJ2-1	CASSQDKRKQFF
TRBV7-2	TRBJ1-4	CASSLAGGTGGEKLFF
TRBV15	TRBJ1-1	CATSRDQTVGNTEAFF
TRBV20-1	TRBJ1-5	CSASKGLSYNQPQHF
TRBV29-1	TRBJ1-2	CSVAETLYGYTF
TRBV28	TRBJ2-7	CASSLGLAGVTFTYEQYF
TRBV13	TRBJ1-4	CASSGSGDANEKLFF
TRBV5-1	TRBJ1-4	CASSLDGNEKLFF
TRBV7-2	TRBJ2-1	CASSLVPSYNEQFF
TRBV12-3/TRBV12-4	TRBJ2-7	CASSSRDFSSYEQYF
TRBV30	TRBJ2-3	CAWSPGQGTDTQYF
TRBV19	TRBJ2-1	CASMRLAGYNEQFF
TRBV2	TRBJ2-2	CASSPGQGADGELFF
TRBV3-1	TRBJ1-2	CASSQGAGLNYGYTF
TRBV24-1	TRBJ1-2	CATSDPGGDSYGYTF
TRBV30	TRBJ1-1	CAWSQGSMNTEAFF